The 5 T cell receptor beta chains below all came from one sample that was sequenced in a study of cytomegalovirus exposure and HLA in healthy donors. Here immunoSEQ multiplex PCR was the method, and the copy in TCRdb shows in-frame clones only, minus some. The sample lists fewer than 350,000 clones, around 87% occurring once. The sample comprised PBMCs. These TCRs come from a woman aged 18-30 years in good health and CMV-seronegative.

This clone was detected a few times. The J gene is TRBJ1-2, the V gene TRBV5-1; 8 nucleotides line up with TRBD1. Per the germline V gene, CDR1 is SGHRS and CDR2 is YFSETQ. V was pared by 0 bases and J by 5 bases, with 3 bases of the junction left unmatched. There are 14 residues in the CDR3. Here the CDR3 reads CASSLEGQGYGYTF. The CDR3 bases are TGCGCCAGCAGCTTGGAAGGACAGGGTTATGGCTACACCTTC.

This clone was detected once. This chain uses TRBV6-5 with TRBJ1-2; tentative D call: TRBD1 (5 bases). This CDR3 region has 12 residues. In germline, CDR1 is MNHEY, CDR2 SVGAGI. V dropped 8 bases and J dropped 7 bases, with 14 bases sitting between them. This CDR3 reads CASCQSQGGYTF. In DNA form, the CDR3 reads TGTGCCAGCTGCCAGTCCCAGGGTGGCTACACCTTC.

The chain uses TRBV7-2 and TRBJ2-5, with TRBD2 identical over 7 bases. This CDR3 comprises 15 residues. V shed 5 bases, J shed 4 bases, and the junction held 10 bases outside the gene matches. CDR1 and CDR2 from the germline V gene are SGHTA and FQGNSA. The CDR3 nucleotides are TGTGCCAGCAGCCCCCTCGCGGGAGTCGTAGAGACCCAGTACTTC. Its translation is CASSPLAGVVETQYF.

The chain recombines TRBV28 with TRBJ2-7; 7 bases agree with TRBD1. V lost 3 bases, J lost 0 bases, and 17 bases stayed unmatched. Per the germline V gene, CDR1 is MDHEN and CDR2 is SYDVKM. This CDR3 comprises 19 residues. CDR3 sequence reads: CASSFSLGTDSATSYEQYF. In DNA form, the CDR3 reads TGTGCCAGCAGTTTCTCCCTCGGGACAGATTCCGCGACCTCCTACGAGCAGTACTTC.

The chain joins TRBV5-1 to TRBJ1-1; D call uncertain. The germline V gene has CDR1 SGHRS and CDR2 YFSETQ. Trimming left V 2 bases short and J 1 base short, with 6 bases between. There are 13 residues in the CDR3. In DNA form, the CDR3 reads TGCGCCAGCAGCTTTCAGGCGAACACTGAAGCTTTCTTT. It specifies CASSFQANTEAFF.